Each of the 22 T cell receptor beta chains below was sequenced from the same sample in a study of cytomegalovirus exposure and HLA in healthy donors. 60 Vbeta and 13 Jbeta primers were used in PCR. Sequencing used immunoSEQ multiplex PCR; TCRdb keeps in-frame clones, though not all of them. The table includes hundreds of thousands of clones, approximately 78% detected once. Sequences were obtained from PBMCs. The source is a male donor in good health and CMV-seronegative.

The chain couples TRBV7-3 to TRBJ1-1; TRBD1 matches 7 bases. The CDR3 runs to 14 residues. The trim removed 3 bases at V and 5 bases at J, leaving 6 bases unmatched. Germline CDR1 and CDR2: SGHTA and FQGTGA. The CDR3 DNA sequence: TGTGCCAGCAGCTTTACAGGGGTCAGGACTGAAGCTTTCTTT. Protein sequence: CASSFTGVRTEAFF.

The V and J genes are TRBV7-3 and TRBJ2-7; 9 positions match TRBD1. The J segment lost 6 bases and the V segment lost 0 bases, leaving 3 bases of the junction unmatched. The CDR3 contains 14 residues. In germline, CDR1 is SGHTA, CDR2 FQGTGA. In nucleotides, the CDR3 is TGTGCCAGCAGCTTAACGGGACAGGGAAGCGAGCAGTACTTC. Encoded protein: CASSLTGQGSEQYF.

CDR3 region: CASSQGGTHTGEEQFF. Here the CDR3 DNA reads TGCGCCAGCAGCCAAGGTGGGACTCACACCGGCGAGGAGCAGTTCTTC. This chain connects TRBV4-1 to TRBJ2-1, with a possible D match to TRBD2 (6 bases). CDR1 is MGHRA and CDR2 is YSYEKL in the germline V gene. V lost 1 base to trimming and J lost 10 bases, with 20 bases between them. There are 16 residues in the CDR3.

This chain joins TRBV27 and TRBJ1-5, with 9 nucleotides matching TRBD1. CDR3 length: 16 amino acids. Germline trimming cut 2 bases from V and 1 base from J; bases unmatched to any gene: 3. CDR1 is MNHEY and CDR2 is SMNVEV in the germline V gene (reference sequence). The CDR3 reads CASSLLGQGSNQPQHF. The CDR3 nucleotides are TGTGCCAGCAGTTTACTGGGACAGGGAAGCAATCAGCCCCAGCATTTT.

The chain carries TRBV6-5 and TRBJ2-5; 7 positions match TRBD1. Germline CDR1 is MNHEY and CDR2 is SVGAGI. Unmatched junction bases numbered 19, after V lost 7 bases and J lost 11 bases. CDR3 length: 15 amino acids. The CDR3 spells CASKNADRPRGEQYF. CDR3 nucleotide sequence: TGTGCCAGCAAGAACGCGGACAGGCCTCGTGGGGAGCAGTACTTC.

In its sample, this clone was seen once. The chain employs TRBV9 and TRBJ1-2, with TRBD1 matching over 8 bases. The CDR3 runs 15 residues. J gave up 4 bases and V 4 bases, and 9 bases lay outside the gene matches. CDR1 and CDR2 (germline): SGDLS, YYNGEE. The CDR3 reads CASSTQGGMFYGYTF. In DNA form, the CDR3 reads TGTGCCAGCAGCACACAGGGGGGTATGTTCTATGGCTACACCTTC.

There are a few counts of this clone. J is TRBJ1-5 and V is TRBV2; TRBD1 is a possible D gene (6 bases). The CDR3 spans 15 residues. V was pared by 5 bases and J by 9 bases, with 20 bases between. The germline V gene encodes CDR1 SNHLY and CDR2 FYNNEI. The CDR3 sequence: CASSPCRDTEGPQHF. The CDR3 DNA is TGTGCCAGCAGTCCATGCCGGGACACGGAAGGGCCCCAGCATTTT.

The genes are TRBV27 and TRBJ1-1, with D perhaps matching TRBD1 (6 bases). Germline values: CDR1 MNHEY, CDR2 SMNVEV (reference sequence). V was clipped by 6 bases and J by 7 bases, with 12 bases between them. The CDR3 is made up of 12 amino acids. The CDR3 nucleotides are TGTGCCAGCAGCGCACAGGGTTTTGAAGCTTTCTTT. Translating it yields CASSAQGFEAFF.

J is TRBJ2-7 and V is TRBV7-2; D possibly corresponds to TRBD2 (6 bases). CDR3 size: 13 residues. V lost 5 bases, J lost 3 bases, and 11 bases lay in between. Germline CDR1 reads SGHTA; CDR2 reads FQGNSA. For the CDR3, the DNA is TGTGCCAGCAGCCATCCCGGGGGCTACGAGCAGTACTTC. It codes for CASSHPGGYEQYF.

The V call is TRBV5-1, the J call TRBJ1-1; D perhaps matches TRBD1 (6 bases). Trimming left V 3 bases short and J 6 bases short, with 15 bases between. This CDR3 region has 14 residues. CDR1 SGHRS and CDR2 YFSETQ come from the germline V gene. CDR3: CASSSGQPTAEAFF. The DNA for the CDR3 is TGCGCCAGCAGCTCTGGACAGCCCACGGCTGAAGCTTTCTTT.

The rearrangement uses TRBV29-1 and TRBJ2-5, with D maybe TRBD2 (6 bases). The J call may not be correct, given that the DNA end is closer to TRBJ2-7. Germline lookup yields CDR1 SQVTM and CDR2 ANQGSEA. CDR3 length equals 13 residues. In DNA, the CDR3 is TGCAGCGTTGAAGCCGGGACTGGCTACGAGCAGTACTTC. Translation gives CSVEAGTGYEQYF.

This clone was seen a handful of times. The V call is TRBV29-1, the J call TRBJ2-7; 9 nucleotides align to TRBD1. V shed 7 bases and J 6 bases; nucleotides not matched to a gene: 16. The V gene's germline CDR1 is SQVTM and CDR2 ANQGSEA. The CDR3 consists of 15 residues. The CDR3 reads CSGALTGTGLVEQYF. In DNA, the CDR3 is TGCAGCGGCGCGTTAACCGGGACAGGGTTGGTCGAGCAGTACTTC.

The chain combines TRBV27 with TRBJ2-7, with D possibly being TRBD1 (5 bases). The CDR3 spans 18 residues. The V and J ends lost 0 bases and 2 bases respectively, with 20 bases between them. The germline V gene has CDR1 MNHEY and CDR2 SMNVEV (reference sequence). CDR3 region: CASSLSWPYSGHPYEQYF. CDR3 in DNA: TGTGCCAGCAGTTTATCGTGGCCCTACTCCGGACACCCCTACGAGCAGTACTTC.

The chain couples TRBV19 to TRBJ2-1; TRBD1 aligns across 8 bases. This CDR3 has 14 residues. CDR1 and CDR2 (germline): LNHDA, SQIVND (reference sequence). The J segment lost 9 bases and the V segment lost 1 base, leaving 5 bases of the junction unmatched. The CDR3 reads CASSIVAGGLEQFF. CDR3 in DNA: TGTGCCAGTAGTATAGTGGCAGGGGGCCTTGAGCAGTTCTTC.

This chain's CDR3 is CASSIRLAGGFSSYNEQFF. DNA of the CDR3: TGTGCCAGCAGTATTAGACTAGCGGGAGGTTTTAGCTCCTACAATGAGCAGTTCTTC. This rearrangement joins TRBV27 to TRBJ2-1, with 13 nucleotides matching TRBD2. Germline CDR1 MNHEY, CDR2 SMNVEV (reference sequence). V dropped 5 bases and J dropped 0; count of bases not matched to a gene: 10. The length of the CDR3 is 19 residues.

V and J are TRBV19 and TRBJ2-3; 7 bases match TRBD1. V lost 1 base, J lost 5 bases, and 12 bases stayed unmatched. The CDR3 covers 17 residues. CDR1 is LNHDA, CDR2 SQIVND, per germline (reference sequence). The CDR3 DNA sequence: TGTGCCAGTAGTATAGTTCCCGGACTCTCAGGGGGAGATACGCAGTATTTT. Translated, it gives CASSIVPGLSGGDTQYF.

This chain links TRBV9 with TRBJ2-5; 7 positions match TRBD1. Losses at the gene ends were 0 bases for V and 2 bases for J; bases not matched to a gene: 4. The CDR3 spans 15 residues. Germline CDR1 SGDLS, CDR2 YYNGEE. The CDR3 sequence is CASSVAGDSQETQYF. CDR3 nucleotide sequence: TGTGCCAGCAGCGTAGCCGGGGACAGTCAAGAGACCCAGTACTTC.

The CDR3 protein is CASSRRGGTANEQFF. The CDR3 bases are TGTGCCAGCAGCCGCCGCGGCGGGACCGCCAATGAGCAGTTCTTC. This rearrangement joins TRBV7-3 to TRBJ2-1; possible D gene TRBD2, 6 bases. The ends were cut back, 5 bases at V and 6 bases at J, with 17 bases in the middle. CDR3 length: 15 amino acids. Germline values: CDR1 SGHTA, CDR2 FQGTGA.

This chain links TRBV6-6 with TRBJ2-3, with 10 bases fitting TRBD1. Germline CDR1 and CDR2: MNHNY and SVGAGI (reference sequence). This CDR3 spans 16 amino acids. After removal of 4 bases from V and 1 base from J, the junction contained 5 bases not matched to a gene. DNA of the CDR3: TGTGCCAGCAGTTCCCGAGGGACAGGGGGCACAGATACGCAGTATTTT. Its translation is CASSSRGTGGTDTQYF.

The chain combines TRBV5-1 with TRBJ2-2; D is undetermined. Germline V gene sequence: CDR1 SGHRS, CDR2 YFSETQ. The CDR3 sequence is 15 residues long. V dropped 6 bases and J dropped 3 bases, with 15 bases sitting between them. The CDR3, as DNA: TGCGCCAGCATCCTCTATACTGCGGACACCGGGGAGCTGTTTTTT. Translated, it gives CASILYTADTGELFF.

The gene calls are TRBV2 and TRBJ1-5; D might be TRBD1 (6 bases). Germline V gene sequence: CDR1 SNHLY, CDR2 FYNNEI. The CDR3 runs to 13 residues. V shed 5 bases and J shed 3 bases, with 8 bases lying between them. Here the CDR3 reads CASSRTVNQPQHF. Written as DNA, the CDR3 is TGTGCCAGCAGTCGGACAGTCAATCAGCCCCAGCATTTT.

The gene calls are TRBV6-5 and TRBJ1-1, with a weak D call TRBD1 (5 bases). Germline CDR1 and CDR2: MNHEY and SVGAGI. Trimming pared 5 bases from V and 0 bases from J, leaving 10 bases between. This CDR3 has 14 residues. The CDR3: CASSDVTVNTEAFF. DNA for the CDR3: TGTGCCAGCAGTGATGTGACAGTGAACACTGAAGCTTTCTTT.